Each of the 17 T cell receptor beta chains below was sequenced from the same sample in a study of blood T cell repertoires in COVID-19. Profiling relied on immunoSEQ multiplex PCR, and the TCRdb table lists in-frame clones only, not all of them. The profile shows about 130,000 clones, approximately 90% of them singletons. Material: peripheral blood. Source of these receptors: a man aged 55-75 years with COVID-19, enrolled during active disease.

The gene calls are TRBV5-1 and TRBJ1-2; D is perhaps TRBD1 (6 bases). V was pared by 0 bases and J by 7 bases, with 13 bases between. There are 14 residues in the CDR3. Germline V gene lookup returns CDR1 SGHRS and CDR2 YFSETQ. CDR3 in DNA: TGCGCCAGCAGCTTGGCGCAGGGGAGAGGTGGCTACACCTTC. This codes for CASSLAQGRGGYTF.

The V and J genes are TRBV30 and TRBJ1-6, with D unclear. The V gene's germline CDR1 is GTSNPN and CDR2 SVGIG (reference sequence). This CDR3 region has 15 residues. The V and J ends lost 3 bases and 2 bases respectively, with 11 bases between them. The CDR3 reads CAWRIVGPYNSPLHF. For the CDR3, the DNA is TGTGCCTGGAGAATTGTGGGCCCCTATAATTCACCCCTCCACTTT.

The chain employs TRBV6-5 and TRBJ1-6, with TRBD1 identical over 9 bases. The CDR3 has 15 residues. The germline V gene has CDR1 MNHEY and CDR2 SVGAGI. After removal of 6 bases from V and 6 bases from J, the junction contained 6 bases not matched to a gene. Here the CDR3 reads CASSPLTGGNSPLHF. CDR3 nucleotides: TGTGCCAGCAGCCCACTGACAGGGGGTAATTCACCCCTCCACTTT.

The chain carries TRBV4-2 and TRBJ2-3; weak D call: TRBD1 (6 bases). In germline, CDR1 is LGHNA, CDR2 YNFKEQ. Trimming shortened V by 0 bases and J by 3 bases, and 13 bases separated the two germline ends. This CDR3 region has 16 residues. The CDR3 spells CASSQDAAGATDTQYF. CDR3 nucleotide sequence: TGTGCCAGCAGCCAAGACGCGGCAGGGGCGACAGATACGCAGTATTTT.

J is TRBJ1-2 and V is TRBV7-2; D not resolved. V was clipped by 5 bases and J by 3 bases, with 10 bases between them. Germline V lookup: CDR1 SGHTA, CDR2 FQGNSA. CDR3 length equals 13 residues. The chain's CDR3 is CASSMPADYGYTF. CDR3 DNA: TGTGCCAGCAGCATGCCGGCGGACTATGGCTACACCTTC.

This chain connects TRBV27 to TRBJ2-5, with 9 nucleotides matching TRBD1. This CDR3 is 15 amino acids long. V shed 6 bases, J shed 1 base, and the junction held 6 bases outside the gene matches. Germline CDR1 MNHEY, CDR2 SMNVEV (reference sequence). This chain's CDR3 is CASSLGQGVQETQYF. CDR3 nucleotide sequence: TGTGCCAGCAGCCTGGGACAGGGCGTCCAAGAGACCCAGTACTTC.

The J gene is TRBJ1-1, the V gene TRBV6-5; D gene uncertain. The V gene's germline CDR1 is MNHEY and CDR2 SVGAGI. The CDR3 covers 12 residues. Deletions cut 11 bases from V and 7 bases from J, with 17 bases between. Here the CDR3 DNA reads TGTGCCGGGTCAACAGAGATATTTGAAGCTTTCTTT. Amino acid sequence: CAGSTEIFEAFF.

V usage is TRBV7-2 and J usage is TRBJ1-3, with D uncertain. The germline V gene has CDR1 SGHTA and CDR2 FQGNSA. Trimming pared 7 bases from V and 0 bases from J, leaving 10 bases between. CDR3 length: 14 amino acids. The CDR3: CASKYLASGNTIYF. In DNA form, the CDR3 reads TGTGCCAGCAAGTATTTGGCCTCTGGAAACACCATATATTTT.

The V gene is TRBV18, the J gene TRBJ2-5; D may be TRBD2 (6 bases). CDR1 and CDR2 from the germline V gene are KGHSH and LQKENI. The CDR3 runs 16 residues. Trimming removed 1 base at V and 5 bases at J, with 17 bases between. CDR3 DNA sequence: TGTGCCAGCTCACCACGGGTGACTCCCAGCGGGGAGACCCAGTACTTC. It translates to CASSPRVTPSGETQYF.

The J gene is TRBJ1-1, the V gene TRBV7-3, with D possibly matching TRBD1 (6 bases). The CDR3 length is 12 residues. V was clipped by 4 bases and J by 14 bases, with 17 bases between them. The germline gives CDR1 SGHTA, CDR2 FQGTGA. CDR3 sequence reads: CASSSARPRGFF. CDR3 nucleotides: TGTGCCAGCAGCTCTGCACGACCCAGGGGCTTCTTT.

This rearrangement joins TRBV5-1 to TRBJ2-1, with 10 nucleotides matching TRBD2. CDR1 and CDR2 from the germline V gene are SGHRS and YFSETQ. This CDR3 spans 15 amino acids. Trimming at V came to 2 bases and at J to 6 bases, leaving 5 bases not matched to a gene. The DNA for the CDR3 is TGCGCCAGCAGCTTAAGCGGGGGGGCTAGCAATGAGCAGTTCTTC. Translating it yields CASSLSGGASNEQFF.

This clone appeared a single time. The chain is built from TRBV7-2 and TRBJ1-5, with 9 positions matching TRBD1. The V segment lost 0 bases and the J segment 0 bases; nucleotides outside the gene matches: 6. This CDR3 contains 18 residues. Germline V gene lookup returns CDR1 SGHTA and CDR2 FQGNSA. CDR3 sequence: CASSLARDRANSNQPQHF. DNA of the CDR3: TGTGCCAGCAGCTTAGCTAGGGACAGGGCGAATAGCAATCAGCCCCAGCATTTT.

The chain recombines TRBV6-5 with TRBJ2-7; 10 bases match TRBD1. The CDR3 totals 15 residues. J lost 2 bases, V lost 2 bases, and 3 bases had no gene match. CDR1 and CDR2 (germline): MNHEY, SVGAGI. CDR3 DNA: TGTGCCAGCAGTTACGGACAGGGGGTTACCTACGAGCAGTACTTC. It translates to CASSYGQGVTYEQYF.

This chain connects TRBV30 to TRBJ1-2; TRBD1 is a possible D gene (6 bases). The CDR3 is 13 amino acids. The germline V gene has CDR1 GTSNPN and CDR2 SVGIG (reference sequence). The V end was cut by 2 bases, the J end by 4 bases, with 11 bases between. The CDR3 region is CAWSRGSSYGYTF. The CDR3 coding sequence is TGTGCCTGGAGTAGGGGGTCTAGCTATGGCTACACCTTC.

CDR3 DNA: TGTGCCAGCAACGAGGGCAATCAGCCCCAGCATTTT. Protein sequence: CASNEGNQPQHF. The chain has TRBV2 and TRBJ1-5; no clear D gene. CDR1 and CDR2 (germline): SNHLY, FYNNEI. Trimming took off 7 bases at V and 2 bases at J, with 6 bases between the two ends. The CDR3 sequence is 12 residues long. The variable domain in full, with the rest retrieved from reference TRBV2 and TRBJ1-5, is EPEVTQTPSHQVTQMGQEVILRCVPISNHLYFYWYRQILGQKVEFLVSFYNNEISEKSEIFDDQFSVERPDGSNFTLKIRSTKLEDSAMYFCASNEGNQPQHFGDGTRLSIL.

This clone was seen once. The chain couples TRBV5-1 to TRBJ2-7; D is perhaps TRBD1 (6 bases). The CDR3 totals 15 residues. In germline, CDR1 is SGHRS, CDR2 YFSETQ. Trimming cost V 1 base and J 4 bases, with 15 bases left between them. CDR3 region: CASSLSGTKNYEQYF. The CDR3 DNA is TGCGCCAGCAGCTTGTCCGGGACAAAGAATTACGAGCAGTACTTC.

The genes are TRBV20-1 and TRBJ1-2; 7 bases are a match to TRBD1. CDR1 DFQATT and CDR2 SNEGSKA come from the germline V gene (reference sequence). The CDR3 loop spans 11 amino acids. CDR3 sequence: CADREDYGYTF. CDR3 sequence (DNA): TGCGCCGACAGGGAGGACTATGGCTACACCTTC.